A selection of T cell receptor beta chains follows, all from one sample in a study of beta chain features in type 1 diabetes. Only in-frame clones appear in the TCRdb table, and some are missing; sequencing was by immunoSEQ multiplex PCR. The sample includes approximately 470,000 clones, roughly 31% seen only once; the top ten take about 0.065%. Sample: naive CD4+ T cells from blood. The receptor set was obtained from a man aged 18 to 35 in good health. The CDR3 runs from the conserved cysteine through the conserved F or W. The D gene is left open where the match is weak. The size entry is marked missing in some rows and otherwise reads once, few, many or a size class.

D gene	V gene	J gene	clone size	CDR3 DNA	CDR3 protein
-	TRBV9	TRBJ1-1	-	TGTGCCAGCAGCGTATGGACAGAGTCAAACACTGAAGCTTTCTTT	CASSVWTESNTEAFF
-	TRBV11-2	TRBJ2-1	-	TGTGCCAGCAGTACCGAGGGTGAGCAGTTCTTC	CASSTEGEQFF
TRBD2	TRBV7-6	TRBJ2-5	few	TGTGCCAGCAGCTTAGCGACTAGCGGTCAAGAGACCCAGTACTTC	CASSLATSGQETQYF
-	TRBV19	TRBJ2-1	once	TGTGCCAGTAGTATTAAACCCGGGACGCGAGGAGGTAATGAGCAGTTCTTC	CASSIKPGTRGGNEQFF
-	TRBV5-1	TRBJ2-5	few	TGCGCCAGCAGCTTGGCCAGCGAACAGACCCAGTACTTC	CASSLASEQTQYF
TRBD2	TRBV5-4	TRBJ2-1	-	TGTGCCAGCAGCGCCCGACTAGCGGAATACAATGAGCAGTTCTTC	CASSARLAEYNEQFF
TRBD2	TRBV7-9	TRBJ2-1	few	TGTGCCAGCAGCGTTAGCGGGAGTTCCTACAATGAGCAGTTCTTC	CASSVSGSSYNEQFF
-	TRBV5-1	TRBJ2-7	-	TGCGCCAGCAGCTTTGCAGGGTCCGAGCAGTACTTC	CASSFAGSEQYF
TRBD1	TRBV29-1	TRBJ1-2	few	TGCAGCGCCGGGACAGCCTCTAACTATGGCTACACCTTC	CSAGTASNYGYTF
TRBD1	TRBV4-1	TRBJ2-2	-	TGCGCCAGCAGCCTTGCAGGGGGACCGGCCGGGGAGCTGTTTTTT	CASSLAGGPAGELFF
-	TRBV30	TRBJ2-7	-	TGTGCCTGGAGTGTACGTGGGCAGGGCCCTCCCTACGAGCAGTACTTC	CAWSVRGQGPPYEQYF
-	TRBV4-1	TRBJ2-2	-	TGCGCCAGCAGCCCGAGCCGACGGACAAACACCGGGGAGCTGTTTTTT	CASSPSRRTNTGELFF
TRBD2	TRBV30	TRBJ2-7	-	TGTGCCTGGAGAAAAGAAACCGGGACTAGCGGGGGATACGAGCAGTACTTC	CAWRKETGTSGGYEQYF
TRBD2	TRBV6-5	TRBJ2-1	-	TGTGCCAGCAGACTAGCGGGAGGTTACAATGAGCAGTTCTTC	CASRLAGGYNEQFF
-	TRBV11-2	TRBJ2-5	few	TGTGCCAGCAGCTTAGGAGGGCAGACTCAAGAGACCCAGTACTTC	CASSLGGQTQETQYF
-	TRBV14	TRBJ1-4	few	TGTGCCAGCAGCCCAGGACGGTTAGGGGCAACTAATGAAAAACTGTTTTTT	CASSPGRLGATNEKLFF
-	TRBV15	TRBJ1-1	-	TGTGCCACCACAAGGGACGTCTCGTCCTACACTGAAGCTTTCTTT	CATTRDVSSYTEAFF
-	TRBV7-9	TRBJ2-1	-	TGTGGTGGGAACAATGAGCAGTTCTTC	CGGNNEQFF
TRBD1	TRBV30	TRBJ2-5	-	TGTGCCTGGAGTTCGGGACAGGGGATGGGTGAGACCCAGTACTTC	CAWSSGQGMGETQYF
-	TRBV7-9	TRBJ2-2	few	TGTGCCAGCAGCTGGGGTGTCGGGGAGCTGTTTTTT	CASSWGVGELFF
-	TRBV5-4	TRBJ2-3	-	TGTGCCAGCAGCTGGGATCAAACTAGCACAGATACGCAGTATTTT	CASSWDQTSTDTQYF
-	TRBV20-1	TRBJ2-1	few	TGCAGTGCTGGCTCCCTCAGGGAGCAGTTCTTC	CSAGSLREQFF
-	TRBV11-2	TRBJ2-1	few	TGTGCCAGCAGCTTAGGTCGGTTCCGCTCCTACAATGAGCAGTTCTTC	CASSLGRFRSYNEQFF
-	TRBV29-1	TRBJ2-3	few	TGCAGCGTTGACCCCGTCCAGGCCACGCAGTATTTT	CSVDPVQATQYF
TRBD2	TRBV29-1	TRBJ2-1	-	TGCAGCGTTCGCCTAGCGGGCCAACCAGATGGGCAGTTCTTC	CSVRLAGQPDGQFF
-	TRBV20-1	TRBJ1-5	-	TGCAGTGCTCACGGGGATCAGCCCCAGCATTTT	CSAHGDQPQHF
TRBD1	TRBV30	TRBJ2-3	-	TGTGCCTGGAGCCGAGGCCAGGGGGAAACAGATACGCAGTATTTT	CAWSRGQGETDTQYF
-	TRBV29-1	TRBJ1-1	few	TGCAGCGTAAGGGGCGTGAACACTGAAGCTTTCTTT	CSVRGVNTEAFF
-	TRBV7-9	TRBJ2-7	few	TGTGCCAGCGCACTAGCCTACGAGCAGTACTTC	CASALAYEQYF
TRBD2	TRBV2	TRBJ2-1	-	TGTGCCAGCAGTGTAACCACCGCCGGGACTAGCGCTCAAGGGTGGTACAATGAGCAGTTCTTC	CASSVTTAGTSAQGWYNEQFF
TRBD2	TRBV18	TRBJ2-5	-	TGTGCCAGCTCACCACCTACTAGCGAAGAGACCCAGTACTTC	CASSPPTSEETQYF